The source of this T cell receptor beta chain is a study of cytomegalovirus exposure and HLA in healthy donors. Study-level findings and limits: In an earlier analysis, in some 500 donors, most V segments appeared productive either ~90% or ~30% of the time. The authors later linked a missense DCLRE1C variant to TCR beta V- and J-gene trimming. No immune exposure information besides CMV serostatus was available. Some V segments, TRBV6-2 and TRBV6-3 among them, were indistinguishable and were therefore excluded.

Germline lookup yields CDR1 SGHRS and CDR2 YFSETQ. The CDR3 has 16 amino acids. Trimming cost V 0 bases and J 2 bases, with 15 bases left between them. The PCR had 60 Vbeta and 13 Jbeta primers. Sequencing used immunoSEQ multiplex PCR; TCRdb keeps in-frame clones, though not all of them. The sample has around 100,000 clones; around four fifths are singletons. In its sample, this clone was seen once. Its target is unknown. The genes are TRBV5-1 and TRBJ2-7, with a weak D call TRBD1 (7 bases). The source material was PBMCs. This sequence was found in a man between 25 and 39 years old in good health and CMV-seropositive. This chain's CDR3 is CASSLAGRQGAYEQYF. CDR3 sequence (DNA): TGCGCCAGCAGCTTGGCCGGGAGACAGGGAGCCTACGAGCAGTACTTC.